This entry lists 8 T cell receptor beta chains sequenced from one sample in a study of blood T cell repertoires in COVID-19. Data came from immunoSEQ multiplex PCR; TCRdb stores just in-frame clones and leaves some out. Of around 140,000 clones in the sample, 70% to 90% were seen once. The sequencing sample was made of peripheral blood. The receptors originated from a man in his sixties or seventies with acute or convalescent COVID-19.

V gene TRBV2 combines with J gene TRBJ1-5; TRBD1 matches 9 bases. From germline, CDR1 is SNHLY and CDR2 FYNNEI. Losses at the gene ends were 0 bases for V and 4 bases for J; bases not matched to a gene: 4. The CDR3 spans 16 residues. The CDR3 here is CASSEASTGGNQPQHF. The DNA of the CDR3 is TGTGCCAGCAGTGAAGCGTCGACAGGGGGGAATCAGCCCCAGCATTTT.

V gene TRBV28 combines with J gene TRBJ1-5; tentative D call: TRBD1 (6 bases). CDR1 MDHEN and CDR2 SYDVKM come from the germline V gene. Trimming stripped 1 base from V and 9 bases from J, with 16 bases between. This CDR3 region has 15 residues. CDR3 DNA sequence: TGTGCCAGCAGTTTATATCAGGGGCAAGGTACGCCCCAGCATTTT. Residues: CASSLYQGQGTPQHF.

The chain recombines TRBV11-2 with TRBJ2-7; D perhaps matches TRBD2 (5 bases). The CDR3 extends over 14 amino acids. Germline V gene data show CDR1 as SGHAT and CDR2 as FQNNGV. Trimming left V 5 bases short and J 7 bases short, with 18 bases between. DNA for the CDR3: TGTGCCAGCAGCCCCGGGATCAGTGCTATGGAGCAGTACTTC. This codes for CASSPGISAMEQYF. The whole variable domain, filled in from reference TRBV11-2 and TRBJ2-7, reads EAGVAQSPRYKIIEKRQSVAFWCNPISGHATLYWYQQILGQGPKLLIQFQNNGVVDDSQLPKDRFSAERLKGVDSTLKIQPAKLEDSAVYLCASSPGISAMEQYFGPGTRLTVT.

The V call is TRBV14, the J call TRBJ1-2; D is ambiguous. Germline CDR1 is SGHDN and CDR2 is FVKESK. CDR3 size: 12 residues. Trimming cost V 2 bases and J 8 bases, with 9 bases left between them. The CDR3 DNA is TGTGCCAGCAGCCAAAACCTGGGCGGCTACACCTTC. Translated, it gives CASSQNLGGYTF.

About this clone: This sample also contains other DNA sequences that code for the same CDR3. The DNA of the CDR3 is TGTGCCAGCTCACCGGGACAGGGCAATCAGCCCCAGCATTTT. This sequence encodes CASSPGQGNQPQHF. The chain joins TRBV18 to TRBJ1-5, with 8 bases matching TRBD1. Germline CDR1 and CDR2: KGHSH and LQKENI. CDR3 size: 14 residues. With 3 bases clipped from V and 2 bases from J, the junction kept 0 bases outside the gene matches.

This rearrangement joins TRBV5-1 to TRBJ2-5; TRBD1 aligns across 7 bases. V was clipped by 6 bases and J by 5 bases; unmatched bases: 10. The CDR3 length is 14 residues. CDR1 and CDR2 from the germline V gene are SGHRS and YFSETQ. The CDR3 loop reads CASTGVRGQETQYF. The CDR3 DNA follows: TGCGCCAGCACCGGCGTAAGGGGGCAGGAGACCCAGTACTTC.

CDR3 in amino acids: CASRPGQEGGYTF. The CDR3 DNA is TGTGCCAGCCGCCCGGGACAGGAGGGTGGCTACACCTTC. The rearrangement joins TRBV27 to TRBJ1-2, with 8 bases fitting TRBD1. The V and J ends lost 8 bases and 7 bases, in that order; junction bases with no gene match: 9. The CDR3 totals 13 residues. Germline assignment: CDR1 MNHEY and CDR2 SMNVEV (reference sequence).

This clone turned up a few times. The chain combines TRBV3-1 (or the pseudogene TRBV3-2) with TRBJ2-7; 7 nucleotides line up with TRBD1. The CDR3 covers 17 residues. Trimming took 1 base from V and 1 from J; bases not matched to a gene: 10. Germline CDR1 LGHDT, CDR2 YNNKEL (reference sequence). The CDR3 DNA reads TGTGCCAGCAGCCAAGCCCTCCACAGGGGTATTTCCTACGAGCAGTACTTC. Amino acid sequence: CASSQALHRGISYEQYF.